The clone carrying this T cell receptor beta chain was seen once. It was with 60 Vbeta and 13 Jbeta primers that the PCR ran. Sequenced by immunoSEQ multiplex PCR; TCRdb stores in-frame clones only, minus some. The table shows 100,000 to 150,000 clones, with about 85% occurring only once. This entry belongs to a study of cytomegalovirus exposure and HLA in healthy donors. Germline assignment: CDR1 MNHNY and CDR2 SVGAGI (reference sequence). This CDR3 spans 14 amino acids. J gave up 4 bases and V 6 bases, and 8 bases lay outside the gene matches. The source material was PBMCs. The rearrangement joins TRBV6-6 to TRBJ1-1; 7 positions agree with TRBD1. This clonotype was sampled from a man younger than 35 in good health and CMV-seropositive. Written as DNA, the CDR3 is TGTGCCAGCAGCCAAAACAGGGGCGGCACTGAAGCTTTCTTT. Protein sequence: CASSQNRGGTEAFF.